This TCR beta chain was retrieved from a study of blood T cell repertoires in COVID-19. Study context: PBMCs, B-cell-depleted T cells, or T cells were the source of the cDNA or gDNA that made up the material.

Study processing details: By means of reference gene primer amplification, nucleated cell counts were estimated. Clones were sequenced by immunoSEQ multiplex PCR, and TCRdb holds only the in-frame ones, with some missing. The V and J calls and clone size come from that table; D and trimming were worked out from the DNA. The table shows a few hundred thousand clones, with over 75% occurring only once. V was pared by 4 bases and J by 5 bases, with 12 bases between. This CDR3 spans 15 amino acids. Germline V lookup: CDR1 SGHTA, CDR2 FQGNSA. Recovery among Cohort 3 donors was established by two negative PCRs, clearance, or symptom resolution.

The rearrangement uses TRBV7-2 and TRBJ1-6, with D maybe TRBD1 (5 bases). The sequence was obtained from a woman between 50 and 59 years old who had recovered from COVID-19. The specimen sequenced was PBMCs or T cells enriched from blood (not recorded which). CDR3 sequence reads: CASSSGGGHNSPLHF. CDR3 sequence (DNA): TGTGCCAGCAGCTCCGGCGGGGGTCATAATTCACCCCTCCACTTT.